A selection of T cell receptor beta chains follows, all from one sample in a study of OX40 agonist ivuxolimab in advanced cancers. Produced via immunoSEQ multiplex PCR; TCRdb's table is partial and in-frame only. Among 58,000 or so clones listed, more than 80% were seen once. Sequenced material: CD4+ or CD8+ T cells sorted from blood, taken in a trial of the OX40 agonist ivuxolimab. The origin of the receptors is an adult with an advanced solid tumor such as melanoma, head and neck, liver or kidney cancer. The CDR3 runs from the conserved cysteine through the conserved F or W. D genes are given only for firm matches. Size is omitted from some rows. Given values are once, few, many or a class for expanded clones.

clone size | J gene | D gene | V gene | CDR3 DNA | CDR3 protein
once | TRBJ2-4 | NA | TRBV18 | TGTGCCAGCTCACCCCAAGAGGGGTCGGACATTCAGTACTTC | CASSPQEGSDIQYF
NA | TRBJ2-1 | NA | TRBV4-3 | TGCGCCAGCAGCCAAGACGGAGGGTTCAATGAGCAGTTCTTC | CASSQDGGFNEQFF
NA | TRBJ1-4 | NA | TRBV6-6 | TGTGCCAGCAGCCGTCTCCTGGATGAAAAACTGTTTTTT | CASSRLLDEKLFF
once | TRBJ1-1 | TRBD1 | TRBV7-2 | TGTGCCAGCAGCCCAGGACAGGTAGGGGACACTGAAGCTTTCTTT | CASSPGQVGDTEAFF
NA | TRBJ2-7 | TRBD1 | TRBV15 | TGTGCCACCAGCAGAGGCGACAGGGACGAGCAGTACTTC | CATSRGDRDEQYF
few | TRBJ1-5 | NA | TRBV19 | TGTGCCAGTAGTACCCAGGGAGATCAGCCCCAGCATTTT | CASSTQGDQPQHF
NA | TRBJ2-5 | TRBD2 | TRBV6-1 | TGTGCCACGAATAGCGGGCATCAAGAGACCCAGTACTTC | CATNSGHQETQYF
NA | TRBJ2-7 | NA | TRBV19 | TGTGCCAGTAGTATAGGGCAGGGCGTTTTCCACGAGCAGTACTTC | CASSIGQGVFHEQYF
NA | TRBJ1-3 | NA | TRBV11-2 | TGTGCCAGCAGCCCCGTGGGATCTGGAAACACCATATATTTT | CASSPVGSGNTIYF
NA | TRBJ2-6 | NA | TRBV7-9 | TGTGCCAGCAGTCGCTCTGGGGCCAACGTCCTGACTTTC | CASSRSGANVLTF
NA | TRBJ1-3 | NA | TRBV7-9 | TGTGCCAGCAGCTTAATGTCCGGAAACACCATATATTTT | CASSLMSGNTIYF
NA | TRBJ2-7 | NA | TRBV7-2 | TGTGCCAGCAGCTTAACGGGCGGCGGGGTTAGCTCCTACGAGCAGTACTTC | CASSLTGGGVSSYEQYF
few | TRBJ1-1 | NA | TRBV28 | TGTGCCAGCAGTTTACAGAACACTGAAGCTTTCTTT | CASSLQNTEAFF
NA | TRBJ2-1 | TRBD2 | TRBV6-1 | TGTGCCAGCAGTCTGACTAGCGGGAGTTGGTATGAGCAGTTCTTC | CASSLTSGSWYEQFF
NA | TRBJ1-6 | NA | TRBV11-2 | TGTGCCAGCAGCTTAGCACAGGGAGATTCACCCCTCCACTTT | CASSLAQGDSPLHF
NA | TRBJ2-3 | TRBD2 | TRBV7-8 | TGTGCCAGCAGCACCCGGACTAGCGGGGGCACAGATACGCAGTATTTT | CASSTRTSGGTDTQYF
NA | TRBJ2-7 | TRBD1 | TRBV28 | TGTGCCAGCCGGACAGGTTTCTACGAGCAGTACTTC | CASRTGFYEQYF
once | TRBJ1-5 | NA | TRBV6-6 | TGTGCCAGCAGTTACGGCCTCAATCAGCCCCAGCATTTT | CASSYGLNQPQHF
once | TRBJ2-2 | NA | TRBV7-2 | TGTGCCAGCAGCTTACTAGGGGCTCAAGTTACCGGGGAGCTGTTTTTT | CASSLLGAQVTGELFF
NA | TRBJ1-2 | NA | TRBV19 | TGTGCCAGTAGTATAGACGACCAGGTTATGGATTACTATGGCTACACCTTC | CASSIDDQVMDYYGYTF
once | TRBJ2-6 | TRBD1 | TRBV19 | TGTGCCAGTCATCGGGACAGATTCTCTGGGGCCAACGTCCTGACTTTC | CASHRDRFSGANVLTF
NA | TRBJ2-5 | TRBD2 | TRBV7-2 | TGTGCCAGCAGAAGCGGGGGGGAGAAGACCCAGTACTTC | CASRSGGEKTQYF
once | TRBJ2-5 | TRBD2 | TRBV7-3 | TGTGCCAGCAGCGCAGCGGGGGGGCCTCAGGAGACCCAGTACTTC | CASSAAGGPQETQYF
NA | TRBJ2-7 | NA | TRBV4-1 | TGCGCCAGCAGCCAAGGGACCCCGGGGAGGTACGAGCAGTACTTC | CASSQGTPGRYEQYF
NA | TRBJ1-2 | NA | TRBV5-4 | TGTGCCAGCAGCTTGGCCCAGGGGTCTAACTATGGCTACACCTTC | CASSLAQGSNYGYTF
few | TRBJ2-7 | NA | TRBV5-6 | TGTGCCAGCAGCGCAGGGACGGTCTCCTACGAGCAGTACTTC | CASSAGTVSYEQYF
NA | TRBJ2-3 | NA | TRBV19 | TGTGCCAGTAGTATAGGGGCTAGCGAGACAGATACGCAGTATTTT | CASSIGASETDTQYF
NA | TRBJ1-3 | TRBD1 | TRBV5-1 | TGCGCCAGCAGCCTCGGGACAGGGGCTGGAAACACCATATATTTT | CASSLGTGAGNTIYF
NA | TRBJ2-7 | NA | TRBV15 | TGTGCCACCAGCAGAGCCGACAGCGGCTCCTACGAGCAGTACTTC | CATSRADSGSYEQYF
NA | TRBJ2-3 | NA | TRBV7-2 | TGTGCCAGCAGCTTAAACGGAGGTCTCACAGATACGCAGTATTTT | CASSLNGGLTDTQYF
NA | TRBJ2-5 | NA | TRBV6-1 | TGTGCCAGCAGTGAACAACCACAGAGCCAAGAGACCCAGTACTTC | CASSEQPQSQETQYF
NA | TRBJ2-7 | TRBD2 | TRBV7-9 | TGTGCCAGCACCCTAGCGGGATCCTACGAGCAGTACTTC | CASTLAGSYEQYF
NA | TRBJ2-7 | TRBD2 | TRBV18 | TGTGCCAGCTCACCAGGGGAGGGCGAGCAGTACTTC | CASSPGEGEQYF
NA | TRBJ1-2 | NA | TRBV4-1 | TGCGCCAGCAGCCAAGTACAGGGCGTACAATATGGCTACACCTTC | CASSQVQGVQYGYTF
NA | TRBJ2-2 | NA | TRBV27 | TGTGCCAGCAGTTTATCGGGAGCCAACACCGGGGAGCTGTTTTTT | CASSLSGANTGELFF
NA | TRBJ2-7 | NA | TRBV6-1 | TGTGCCAGCAATAACAGAGGATCTCAATACGAGCAGTACTTC | CASNNRGSQYEQYF
NA | TRBJ1-2 | NA | TRBV4-2 | TGTGCCAGCAGCTGGGCGGAGGGGGAAAACTATGGCTACACCTTC | CASSWAEGENYGYTF
NA | TRBJ2-2 | NA | TRBV19 | TGTGCCAGTAGTAGCGTGACTGGGGGGTTAAACACCGGGGAGCTGTTTTTT | CASSSVTGGLNTGELFF
NA | TRBJ1-1 | TRBD1 | TRBV5-1 | TGCGCCAGCAGCTCCCAACCAACAGGGGACGGTGCTGAAGCTTTCTTT | CASSSQPTGDGAEAFF
NA | TRBJ2-7 | NA | TRBV7-2 | TGTGCCAGCAGCACGGGTTCTGAGCAGTACTTC | CASSTGSEQYF
NA | TRBJ1-2 | NA | TRBV9 | TGTGCCAGCAGCGGAGACTTCGTGGCCTATGGCTACACCTTC | CASSGDFVAYGYTF
NA | TRBJ1-5 | TRBD1 | TRBV7-2 | TGTGCCAGCACCCAGGGGACAGGCAATCAGCCCCAGCATTTT | CASTQGTGNQPQHF
NA | TRBJ2-1 | TRBD2 | TRBV18 | TGTGCCAGCTCACGGACTAGCGATTACTCCAATGAGCAGTTCTTC | CASSRTSDYSNEQFF
few | TRBJ2-5 | TRBD1 | TRBV19 | TGTGCCAGTAGTATAGGAGACAGGGGGCGGGAGACCCAGTACTTC | CASSIGDRGRETQYF
NA | TRBJ2-7 | NA | TRBV6-5 | TGTGCCAGCAGTACGGGCAGGGTGGACGAGCAGTACTTC | CASSTGRVDEQYF
NA | TRBJ1-5 | TRBD1 | TRBV18 | TGTGCCAGCTCACCGACAGGGGAGATTGAGTATCAGCCCCAGCATTTT | CASSPTGEIEYQPQHF
NA | TRBJ2-5 | TRBD1 | TRBV10-1 | TGCGCCAGCAATGTGAGTTCCCCGTGGGACAGGGGGCAAGGGGCCCAGTACTTC | CASNVSSPWDRGQGAQYF
NA | TRBJ2-5 | NA | TRBV21-1 | TGTGCCAGCAGAACAACTAGCGGGGGAAAAGAGACCCAGTACTTC | CASRTTSGGKETQYF
once | TRBJ1-6 | NA | TRBV5-6 | TGTGCCAGCAGCCCCGACCCGTACAGGGAAAATTCACCCCTCCACTTT | CASSPDPYRENSPLHF
NA | TRBJ1-1 | NA | TRBV7-3 | TGTGCCAGCAGCTTAAGGGGGGAAGACACTGAAGCTTTCTTT | CASSLRGEDTEAFF
NA | TRBJ1-2 | NA | TRBV11-2 | TGTGCCAGCAGCTTAGGCGTATCTAACTATGGCTACACCTTC | CASSLGVSNYGYTF
NA | TRBJ2-7 | TRBD1 | TRBV30 | TGTGCCTGGAGGGACAGGGCTTCGTGGGAGCAGTACTTC | CAWRDRASWEQYF